The rows below give T cell receptor beta chains drawn from one sample of a study of stem cell transplantation in POMP-related autoinflammatory disease. The repertoire was sequenced with immunoSEQ multiplex PCR; TCRdb's copy has only in-frame clones and lacks some. Of 8,500 to 14,000 clones detected, about 88% appear once; the ten largest clones hold about half. Sequenced material: CD8+ T cells from PBMCs, taken before stem cell transplantation. The receptors were gathered from a human donor with POMP-related autoinflammation and immune dysregulation (PRAID). The CDR3 runs from the conserved cysteine through the conserved F or W. The D gene is left open where the match is weak. Only part of the rows carry a size: once, few, many, or a class if the clone is expanded.

abundance: NA; v_gene: TRBV28; j_gene: TRBJ1-2; d_gene: TRBD1; len: 18; CDR3aa: CASSSQTGGSRGDYGYTF; CDR3nt: TGTGCCAGCAGTTCACAGACAGGGGGATCGCGGGGCGACTATGGCTACACCTTC
abundance: NA; v_gene: TRBV7-2; j_gene: TRBJ2-1; d_gene: TRBD2; len: 18; CDR3aa: CASSAGLAGGPVSNEQFF; CDR3nt: TGTGCCAGCAGCGCGGGACTAGCGGGGGGGCCGGTGAGCAATGAGCAGTTCTTC
abundance: NA; v_gene: TRBV11-2; j_gene: TRBJ2-7; d_gene: NA; len: 13; CDR3aa: CASSHSTGFEQYF; CDR3nt: TGTGCCAGCAGTCATTCTACAGGGTTCGAGCAGTACTTC
abundance: NA; v_gene: TRBV2; j_gene: TRBJ2-1; d_gene: TRBD2; len: 15; CDR3aa: CASSRTSGIHNEQFF; CDR3nt: TGTGCCAGCAGTCGGACTAGCGGGATCCACAATGAGCAGTTCTTC
abundance: NA; v_gene: TRBV2; j_gene: TRBJ2-7; d_gene: NA; len: 15; CDR3aa: CASSEGPGDTYEQYF; CDR3nt: TGTGCCAGCAGTGAAGGGCCAGGGGACACCTACGAGCAGTACTTC
abundance: few; v_gene: TRBV7-3; j_gene: TRBJ2-5; d_gene: NA; len: 11; CDR3aa: CASSAQETQYF; CDR3nt: TGTGCCAGCAGCGCCCAAGAGACCCAGTACTTC
abundance: few; v_gene: TRBV30; j_gene: TRBJ1-1; d_gene: NA; len: 14; CDR3aa: CAWSVGILNTEAFF; CDR3nt: TGTGCCTGGAGTGTTGGGATACTGAACACTGAAGCTTTCTTT
abundance: NA; v_gene: TRBV7-9; j_gene: TRBJ2-7; d_gene: TRBD1; len: 15; CDR3aa: CASSRDREGDYEQYF; CDR3nt: TGTGCCAGCAGCCGGGACAGGGAGGGGGATTACGAGCAGTACTTC
abundance: NA; v_gene: TRBV9; j_gene: TRBJ1-2; d_gene: TRBD1; len: 15; CDR3aa: CASSVTGKGGDGYTF; CDR3nt: TGTGCCAGCAGCGTGACAGGGAAAGGGGGAGATGGCTACACCTTC
abundance: NA; v_gene: TRBV4-1; j_gene: TRBJ2-5; d_gene: NA; len: 18; CDR3aa: CASSQGSLLWTGKETQYF; CDR3nt: TGCGCCAGCAGCCAAGGGTCCCTTTTGTGGACTGGGAAAGAGACCCAGTACTTC
abundance: NA; v_gene: TRBV4-1; j_gene: TRBJ1-1; d_gene: NA; len: 16; CDR3aa: CASSQDGGHTNTEAFF; CDR3nt: TGCGCCAGCAGCCAAGATGGAGGACACACGAACACTGAAGCTTTCTTT